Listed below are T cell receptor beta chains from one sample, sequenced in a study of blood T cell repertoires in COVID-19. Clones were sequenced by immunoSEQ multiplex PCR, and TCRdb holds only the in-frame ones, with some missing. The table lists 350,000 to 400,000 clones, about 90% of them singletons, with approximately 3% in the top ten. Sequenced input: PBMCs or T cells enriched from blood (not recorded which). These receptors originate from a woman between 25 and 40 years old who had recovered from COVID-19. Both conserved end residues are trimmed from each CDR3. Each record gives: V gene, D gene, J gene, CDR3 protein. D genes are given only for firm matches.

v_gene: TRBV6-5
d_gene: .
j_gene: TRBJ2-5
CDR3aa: ASSSPHRGGTGTQY

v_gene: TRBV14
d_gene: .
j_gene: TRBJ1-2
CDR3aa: ASSQVPLYGYT

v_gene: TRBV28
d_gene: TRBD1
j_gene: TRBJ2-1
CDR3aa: ASSLTPGQHNEQF

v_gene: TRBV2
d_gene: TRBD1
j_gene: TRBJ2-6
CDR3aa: ARDRGSGANVLT

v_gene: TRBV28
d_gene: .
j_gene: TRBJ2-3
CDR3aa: ASIPGGSGSRGDTQY

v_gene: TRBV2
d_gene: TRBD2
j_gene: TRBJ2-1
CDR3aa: ASSEGTSGYNEQF

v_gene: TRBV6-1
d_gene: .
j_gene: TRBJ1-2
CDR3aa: ASSEVLRERVYGYT

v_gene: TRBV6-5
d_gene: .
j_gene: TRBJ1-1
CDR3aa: ASSYSNNAEAF

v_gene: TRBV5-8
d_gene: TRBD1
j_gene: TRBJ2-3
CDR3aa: ASSFRTGITQY

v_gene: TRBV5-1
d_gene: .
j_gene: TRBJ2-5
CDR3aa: ASSLEVRGLETQY

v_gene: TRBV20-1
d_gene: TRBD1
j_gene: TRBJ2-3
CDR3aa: SADREDTQY

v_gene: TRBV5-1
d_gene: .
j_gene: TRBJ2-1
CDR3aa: ASSSRGSRSYNEQF

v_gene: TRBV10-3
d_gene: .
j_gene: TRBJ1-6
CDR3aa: AIRTGSGEGNSPLH

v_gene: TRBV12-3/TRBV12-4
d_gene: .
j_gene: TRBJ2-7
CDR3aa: ASSYTHLEQY

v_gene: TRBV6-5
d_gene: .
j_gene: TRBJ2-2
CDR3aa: ASSYYSGLNTGELF

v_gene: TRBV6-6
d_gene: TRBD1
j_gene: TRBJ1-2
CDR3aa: ASSRQGGGLAPYGYT

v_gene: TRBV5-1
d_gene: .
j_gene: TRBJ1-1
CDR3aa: ASSLTGNTEAF

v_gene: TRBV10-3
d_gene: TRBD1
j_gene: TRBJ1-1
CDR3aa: AISDPTGERGAF

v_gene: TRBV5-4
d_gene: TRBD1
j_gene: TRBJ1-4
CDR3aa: ASSLAGTGVEKLF

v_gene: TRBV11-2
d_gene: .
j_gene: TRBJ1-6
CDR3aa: ASSSRQRDNSPLH

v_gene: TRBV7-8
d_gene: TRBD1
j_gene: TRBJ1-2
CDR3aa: ASSLARTGFSYGYT

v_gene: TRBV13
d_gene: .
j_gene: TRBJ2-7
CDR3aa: ASSTAHRASYEQY

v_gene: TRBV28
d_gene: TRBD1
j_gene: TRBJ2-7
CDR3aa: ASSPPWTGGVYEQY

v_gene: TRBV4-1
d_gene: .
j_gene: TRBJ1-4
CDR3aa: ASSQVRPSGDEKLF

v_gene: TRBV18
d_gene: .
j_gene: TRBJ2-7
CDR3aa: ASSPFTAEENEQY

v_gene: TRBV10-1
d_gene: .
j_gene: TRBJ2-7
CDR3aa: ASSGQGYEQY